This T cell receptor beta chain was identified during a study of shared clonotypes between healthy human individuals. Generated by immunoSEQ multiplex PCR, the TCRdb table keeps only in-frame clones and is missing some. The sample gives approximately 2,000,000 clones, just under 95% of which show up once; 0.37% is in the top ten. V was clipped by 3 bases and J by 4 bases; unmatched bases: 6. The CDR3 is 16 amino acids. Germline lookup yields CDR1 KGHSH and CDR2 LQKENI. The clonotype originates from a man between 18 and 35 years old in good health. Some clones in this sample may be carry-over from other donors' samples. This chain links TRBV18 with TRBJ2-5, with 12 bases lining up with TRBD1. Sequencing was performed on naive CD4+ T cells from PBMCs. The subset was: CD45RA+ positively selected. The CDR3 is CASSPGQGALGETQYF. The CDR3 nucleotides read TGTGCCAGCTCACCGGGACAGGGGGCTTTGGGAGAGACCCAGTACTTC.